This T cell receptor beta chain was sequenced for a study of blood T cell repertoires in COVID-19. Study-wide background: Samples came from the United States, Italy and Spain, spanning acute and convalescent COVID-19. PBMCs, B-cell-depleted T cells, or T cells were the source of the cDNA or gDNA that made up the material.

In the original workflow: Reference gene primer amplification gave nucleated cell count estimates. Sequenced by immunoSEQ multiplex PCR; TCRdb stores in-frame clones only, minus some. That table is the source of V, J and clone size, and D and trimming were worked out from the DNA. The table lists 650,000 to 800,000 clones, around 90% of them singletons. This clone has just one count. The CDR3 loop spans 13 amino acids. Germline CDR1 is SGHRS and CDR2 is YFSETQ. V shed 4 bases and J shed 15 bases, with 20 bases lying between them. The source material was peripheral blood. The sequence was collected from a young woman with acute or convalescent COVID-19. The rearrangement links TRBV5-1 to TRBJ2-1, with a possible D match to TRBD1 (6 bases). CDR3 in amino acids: CASSPARLTGRFF. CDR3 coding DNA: TGCGCCAGCAGCCCGGCCAGACTGACAGGACGGTTCTTC.